This T cell receptor beta chain is from a study of shared clonotypes between healthy human individuals. Study-level points and caveats: A small donor pool kept down the genetic and exposure-history diversity that was represented.

This CDR3 contains 18 residues. Germline assignment: CDR1 KGHSH and CDR2 LQKENI. Trimming removed 3 bases at V and 0 bases at J, with 18 bases between. The healthy adult donors were HIV-negative and reported no recent acute infections or vaccinations. On this clone: Its antigen is as yet unknown.

Every immunoSEQ plate was one replicate of a subset's evenly spread DNA. Assay used: immunoSEQ multiplex PCR; TCRdb lists only in-frame clones, some missing. The repertoire holds about 380,000 clones, with about 97% as singletons. Sequenced material: memory CD8+ T cells sorted from blood. As to subset: CD45RO+ cells pooled with CCR7-negative TemRA cells. J is TRBJ1-5 and V is TRBV18; D call uncertain. The receptor was derived from a man aged 25-40 years in good health. The CDR3 nucleotides are TGTGCCAGCTCACCTACGCGGACTCTCATTGATAGCAATCAGCCCCAGCATTTT. It translates to CASSPTRTLIDSNQPQHF.